These 26 T cell receptor beta chains were all obtained from the same sample, sequenced in a study of shared clonotypes between healthy human individuals. Produced via immunoSEQ multiplex PCR; TCRdb's table is partial and in-frame only. Counted here are roughly 1,500,000 clones, approximately 98% occurring once; the ten biggest clones make up about 0.4%. The sample consisted of naive CD4+ T cells sorted from blood. The subset is: CD45RA+ positively selected. The receptors were sampled from a man in his thirties or forties in good health.

V usage is TRBV19 and J usage is TRBJ2-7; 10 bases match TRBD2. With V trimmed by 4 bases and J by 4 bases, 10 bases remained unmatched. Germline V gene sequence: CDR1 LNHDA, CDR2 SQIVND (reference sequence). This CDR3 contains 16 residues. In DNA form, the CDR3 reads TGTGCCAGTAGTAAATCTACTAGCGGGACCTCATACGAGCAGTACTTC. It yields the protein CASSKSTSGTSYEQYF. The full variable domain, its missing parts supplied by reference TRBV19 and TRBJ2-7, is DGGITQSPKYLFRKEGQNVTLSCEQNLNHDAMYWYRQDPGQGLRLIYYSQIVNDFQKGDIAEGYSVSREKKESFPLTVTSAQKNPTAFYLCASSKSTSGTSYEQYFGPGTRLTVT.

V gene TRBV5-4 combines with J gene TRBJ2-1; 9 nucleotides line up with TRBD2. The V gene's germline CDR1 is SGHNT and CDR2 YYREEE (reference sequence). V trimming: 4 bases; J trimming: 7 bases; junction bases outside the gene matches: 12. The CDR3 has 16 residues. CDR3 sequence reads: CASSTRGSGRMNEQFF. The DNA for the CDR3 is TGTGCCAGCAGCACCCGGGGGAGCGGGAGGATGAATGAGCAGTTCTTC. Drawing the rest from reference TRBV5-4 and TRBJ2-1, the complete variable domain is ETGVTQSPTHLIKTRGQQVTLRCSSQSGHNTVSWYQQALGQGPQFIFQYYREEENGRGNFPPRFSGLQFPNYSSELNVNALELDDSALYLCASSTRGSGRMNEQFFGPGTRLTVL.

As regards this clone: This may arise from a read error, as a much more abundant clone is one base away. This sample includes further DNA sequences coding for the same CDR3. V is TRBV28 and J is TRBJ2-7; no clear D. The germline V gene has CDR1 MDHEN and CDR2 SYDVKM. This CDR3 has 11 residues. V gave up 4 bases and J gave up 2 bases, with 3 bases separating them. The CDR3 DNA follows: TGTGCCAGCAGTTCACCCTACGAGCAGTACTTC. As protein: CASSSPYEQYF.

This chain links TRBV10-3 with TRBJ1-1; D not certain. The CDR3 is made up of 12 amino acids. Germline V gene data show CDR1 as ENHRY and CDR2 as SYGVKD. The V end was cut by 0 bases, the J end by 11 bases, with 10 bases between. The CDR3 DNA reads TGTGCCATCAGTGAGTCGAGGGTCAAGGCTTTCTTT. Amino acid sequence: CAISESRVKAFF.

The rearrangement joins TRBV29-1 to TRBJ1-1, with D perhaps TRBD1 (6 bases). There are 12 residues in the CDR3. In germline, CDR1 is SQVTM, CDR2 ANQGSEA. The germline V and J ends were trimmed by 2 bases and 9 bases, with 13 bases remaining between them. The CDR3 DNA sequence: TGCAGCGTTGAATATGACAGGTCGAAAGCTTTCTTT. Its translation: CSVEYDRSKAFF. The full variable domain, completed using reference TRBV29-1 and TRBJ1-1, is SAVISQKPSRDICQRGTSLTIQCQVDSQVTMMFWYRQQPGQSLTLIATANQGSEATYESGFVIDKFPISRPNLTFSTLTVSNMSPEDSSIYLCSVEYDRSKAFFGQGTRLTVV.

J is TRBJ2-1 and V is TRBV27; TRBD1 matches at 11 bases. This CDR3 region has 16 residues. V dropped 7 bases and J dropped 3; count of bases not matched to a gene: 8. From germline, CDR1 is MNHEY and CDR2 SMNVEV (reference sequence). CDR3 protein: CASNNPGQGVYNEQFF. The CDR3 DNA is TGTGCCAGCAATAATCCGGGACAGGGGGTCTACAATGAGCAGTTCTTC.

This chain links TRBV28 with TRBJ1-2; D perhaps matches TRBD1 (5 bases). Germline assignment: CDR1 MDHEN and CDR2 SYDVKM. This CDR3 is built from 14 residues. Trimming removed 6 bases at V and 1 base at J, with 12 bases between. CDR3 residues: CASSRPGLNYGYTF. DNA for the CDR3: TGTGCCAGCAGCCGACCGGGACTTAACTATGGCTACACCTTC.

V and J are TRBV6-5 and TRBJ2-2; 11 bases line up with TRBD2. Unmatched junction bases numbered 6, after V lost 6 bases and J lost 6 bases. Germline lookup yields CDR1 MNHEY and CDR2 SVGAGI. The CDR3 has 15 residues. CDR3 DNA sequence: TGTGCCAGCAGCCCCACTAGCGGGAGACCCGGGGAGCTGTTTTTT. As protein: CASSPTSGRPGELFF.

CDR3 in amino acids: CASRNWRSGGTDTQYF. The CDR3 nucleotides are TGTGCCAGCCGCAACTGGAGATCCGGAGGGACAGATACGCAGTATTTT. The V and J genes are TRBV28 and TRBJ2-3; tentative D call: TRBD2 (6 bases). Looked up from germline, CDR1 is MDHEN and CDR2 is SYDVKM. Trimming shortened V by 8 bases and J by 3 bases, and 21 bases separated the two germline ends. There are 16 residues in the CDR3.

This chain connects TRBV19 to TRBJ2-2; D is perhaps TRBD1 or TRBD2 (5 bases each). The CDR3 is 17 amino acids. From germline, CDR1 is LNHDA and CDR2 SQIVND (reference sequence). The V end lost 4 bases, the J end lost 0 bases, and 15 bases lay between the germline ends. The CDR3 DNA reads as TGTGCCAGTAGTACTGATTCCGGGGCAGCGAACACCGGGGAGCTGTTTTTT. Translation gives CASSTDSGAANTGELFF.

The gene calls are TRBV11-2 and TRBJ2-3, with D tentatively TRBD2 (5 bases). The CDR3 runs to 18 residues. Trimming cost V 2 bases and J 2 bases, with 20 bases left between them. CDR1 SGHAT and CDR2 FQNNGV come from the germline V gene. The DNA of the CDR3 is TGTGCCAGCAGCTTAAGGTCGGGGAGACTCTCCCTCACAGATACGCAGTATTTT. It translates to CASSLRSGRLSLTDTQYF.

The chain uses TRBV5-5 and TRBJ2-3; the D gene is possibly TRBD2 (5 bases). From germline, CDR1 is SGHKS and CDR2 YYEKEE (reference sequence). The CDR3 runs to 13 residues. V lost 4 bases and J lost 5, with 11 bases in between. The CDR3 coding sequence is TGTGCCAGCAGCCGGGGTGTAAGAGATACGCAGTATTTT. This sequence encodes CASSRGVRDTQYF.

The sample holds one count of this clone. The gene calls are TRBV27 and TRBJ1-2, with unresolved D. V was clipped by 2 bases and J by 8 bases, with 12 bases between them. Per the germline V gene, CDR1 is MNHEY and CDR2 is SMNVEV (reference sequence). The CDR3 extends over 13 amino acids. Here the CDR3 reads CASSLVHHGGYTF. The CDR3 coding sequence is TGTGCCAGCAGTTTAGTCCATCACGGGGGCTACACCTTC.

CDR3 in amino acids: CAWSPSSGGYEQYF. Written as DNA, the CDR3 is TGTGCCTGGAGTCCCTCTAGCGGGGGCTACGAGCAGTACTTC. The chain uses TRBV30 and TRBJ2-7, with 10 positions matching TRBD2. V dropped 2 bases and J dropped 3; count of bases not matched to a gene: 4. The CDR3 sequence is 14 residues long. From germline, CDR1 is GTSNPN and CDR2 SVGIG (reference sequence). The whole variable domain, filled in from reference TRBV30 and TRBJ2-7, reads SQTIHQWPATLVQPVGSPLSLECTVEGTSNPNLYWYRQAAGRGLQLLFYSVGIGQISSEVPQNLSASRPQDRQFILSSKKLLLSDSGFYLCAWSPSSGGYEQYFGPGTRLTVT.

The chain recombines TRBV7-9 with TRBJ2-7; 7 bases line up with TRBD1. Per the germline V gene, CDR1 is SEHNR and CDR2 is FQNEAQ (reference sequence). With V trimmed by 8 bases and J by 5 bases, 15 bases remained unmatched. The CDR3 runs 15 residues. CDR3 amino acids: CASSRDVDRVDEQYF. For the CDR3, the DNA is TGTGCCAGCTCCCGAGACGTCGACAGGGTGGACGAGCAGTACTTC.

The rearrangement joins TRBV5-1 to TRBJ2-7; 10 nucleotides agree with TRBD2. The CDR3 runs 15 residues. Trimming took 1 base from V and 3 from J; bases not matched to a gene: 4. CDR1 is SGHRS and CDR2 is YFSETQ in the germline V gene. The CDR3: CASSLYPSGSYEQYF. As DNA, the CDR3 is TGCGCCAGCAGCTTGTACCCTAGCGGGAGCTACGAGCAGTACTTC.

J is TRBJ1-2 and V is TRBV15, with 9 bases lining up with TRBD1. Germline V gene data show CDR1 as LNHNV and CDR2 as YYDKDF (reference sequence). The length of the CDR3 is 18 residues. Germline trimming cut 0 bases from V and 0 bases from J; bases unmatched to any gene: 8. In DNA, the CDR3 is TGTGCCACCAGCAGAGATTACCCGGGACAGGGAGCTAACTATGGCTACACCTTC. This codes for CATSRDYPGQGANYGYTF.

The J gene is TRBJ1-2, the V gene TRBV5-4; D unresolved. This CDR3 has 16 amino acids. Germline loops: CDR1 SGHNT, CDR2 YYREEE (reference sequence). V shed 1 base and J shed 2 bases, with 15 bases lying between them. The CDR3 loop reads CASSLPATRGNYGYTF. The CDR3 nucleotides are TGTGCCAGCAGCTTGCCGGCGACTCGGGGAAACTATGGCTACACCTTC.

This chain links TRBV15 with TRBJ1-5, with 11 bases matching TRBD1. Trimming cost V 5 bases and J 5 bases; bases outside gene matches: 8. Looked up from germline, CDR1 is LNHNV and CDR2 is YYDKDF (reference sequence). This CDR3 spans 16 amino acids. CDR3 DNA: TGTGCCACCAGCGCACGGGACAGGGGGTTTCATCAGCCCCAGCATTTT. Amino acids: CATSARDRGFHQPQHF.

The gene calls are TRBV5-1 and TRBJ2-3; possible D gene TRBD1, 6 bases. V was shortened by 4 bases and J by 4 bases, with 13 bases between the two germline ends. The CDR3 covers 14 residues. CDR1 is SGHRS and CDR2 is YFSETQ in the germline V gene. The CDR3 sequence: CASSPIQGADTQYF. The CDR3 bases are TGCGCCAGCAGCCCTATACAGGGAGCAGATACGCAGTATTTT.

The chain links TRBV6-1 to TRBJ2-7; a weak D match, TRBD1 (6 bases). V lost 0 bases and J lost 5, with 20 bases in between. Looked up from germline, CDR1 is MNHNS and CDR2 is SASEGT. CDR3 size: 17 residues. The CDR3 spells CASSEAGGPRGRNEQYF. DNA of the CDR3: TGTGCCAGCAGTGAAGCCGGTGGGCCCAGGGGCCGGAACGAGCAGTACTTC.

The chain employs TRBV5-1 and TRBJ2-5; D may be TRBD1 or TRBD2 (5 bases each). The CDR3 has 15 residues. In germline, CDR1 is SGHRS, CDR2 YFSETQ. Trimming took 4 bases from V and 2 from J, leaving 15 bases between them. The CDR3 protein is CASSPRGGVQETQYF. For the CDR3, the DNA is TGCGCCAGCAGCCCTCGTGGGGGTGTGCAAGAGACCCAGTACTTC.

The CDR3 DNA follows: TGCGCCAGCAGCTTGGGTTACCGAAACACCATATATTTT. This codes for CASSLGYRNTIYF. This chain uses TRBV5-1 with TRBJ1-3; D not resolved. This CDR3 spans 13 amino acids. V was cut by 0 bases and J by 5 bases, with 6 bases left in between. Germline V lookup: CDR1 SGHRS, CDR2 YFSETQ. The variable domain in full, with the rest retrieved from reference TRBV5-1 and TRBJ1-3, is KAGVTQTPRYLIKTRGQQVTLSCSPISGHRSVSWYQQTPGQGLQFLFEYFSETQRNKGNFPGRFSGRQFSNSRSEMNVSTLELGDSALYLCASSLGYRNTIYFGEGSWLTVV.

This chain connects TRBV15 to TRBJ2-1, with 10 bases aligning to TRBD2. Per the germline V gene, CDR1 is LNHNV and CDR2 is YYDKDF (reference sequence). V trimming: 3 bases; J trimming: 6 bases; junction bases outside the gene matches: 5. The CDR3 contains 15 residues. CDR3 sequence (DNA): TGTGCCACCAGCAGGGAAAGCGGGAGGGGCAATGAGCAGTTCTTC. Amino acids: CATSRESGRGNEQFF.

The genes are TRBV30 and TRBJ1-1, with a possible D match to TRBD1 (6 bases). Germline assignment: CDR1 GTSNPN and CDR2 SVGIG (reference sequence). Trimming removed 2 bases at V and 3 bases at J, with 16 bases between. This CDR3 is 15 amino acids long. The CDR3 spells CAWSNGGLVDTEAFF. For the CDR3, the DNA is TGTGCCTGGAGTAACGGGGGCTTGGTTGACACTGAAGCTTTCTTT. Using reference TRBV30 and TRBJ1-1 for the parts outside the CDR3, the full variable domain is SQTIHQWPATLVQPVGSPLSLECTVEGTSNPNLYWYRQAAGRGLQLLFYSVGIGQISSEVPQNLSASRPQDRQFILSSKKLLLSDSGFYLCAWSNGGLVDTEAFFGQGTRLTVV.

The CDR3: CASPPPKTTPREKLFF. The DNA for the CDR3 is TGTGCCAGTCCACCTCCAAAGACAACGCCAAGAGAAAAACTGTTTTTT. The J gene is TRBJ1-4, the V gene TRBV19; D remains ambiguous. The germline V and J ends were trimmed by 8 bases and 8 bases, with 24 bases remaining between them. CDR3 size: 16 residues. Germline loops: CDR1 LNHDA, CDR2 SQIVND (reference sequence).